This T cell receptor (beta chain) was retrieved from a study of vaccination and CD4 T cells after COVID-19. Study-wide background: The stimulating agents, overlapping spike peptides, came from SARS-CoV-2, HCoV-NL63, HCoV-OC43 and HCoV-229E.

This clonotype was counted between two and nine times. Its target is not known. As to treatment: approximately nine-day PBMC culture with coronavirus spike peptide pools or control peptides (ViraFEST assay). Researchers used the Oncomine TCR Beta short-read assay to sequence DNA from cultured CD4+ T cells. TCRdb reprocessed the PCR reads via MiXCR and lists one record per CDR3 protein. The data hold more than 9,000 distinct CDR3 sequences, with roughly two fifths observed a single time. Material for sequencing was cultured CD4+ T cells from blood. This receptor was taken from a human donor with COVID-19.

Here the CDR3 DNA reads TGTGCCAGCAGCCCGGGACAGGGGGTTCGGGTCAATCAGCCCCAGCATTTT. Protein: CASSPGQGVRVNQPQHF. The chain is built from TRBV6-1 and TRBJ1-5; the match to TRBD1 covers 11 bases. CDR1 and CDR2 from the germline V gene are MNHNS and SASEGT. This CDR3 region has 17 residues. J lost 3 bases, V lost 6 bases, and 10 bases had no gene match.